The 32 T cell receptor beta chains in this list originate from one sample, sequenced in a study of response to subunit inactivated influenza vaccine. Each CDR3 protein gets one entry after TCRdb re-called the RT-PCR reads with MiXCR. Of about 780,000 distinct CDR3 sequences listed, less than 20% are singletons. This specimen was PBMCs from blood, taken less than 6 days after vaccination. The receptor source for this set is a man aged 50-59 years who received an inactivated influenza vaccine.

This chain joins TRBV24-1 and TRBJ2-1; TRBD2 matches 11 bases. The CDR3 has 13 residues. CDR1 is KGHDR, CDR2 SFDVKD, per germline. J was trimmed by 5 bases and V by 7 bases; bases with no gene match: 0. The CDR3 spells CATRTSGDNEQFF. CDR3 DNA sequence: TGTGCCACCAGGACTAGCGGGGACAATGAGCAGTTCTTC.

This clonotype was detected ten times or more. The chain is built from TRBV12-3 or TRBV12-4 and TRBJ2-1; D might be TRBD1 or TRBD2, each matching 6 bases. There are 14 residues in the CDR3. Between the trimmed V and J ends, which lost 3 bases and 5 bases, there was a span of 11 bases. The chain's CDR3 is CASSFEGGNNEQFF. CDR3 nucleotide sequence: TGTGCCAGCAGTTTTGAGGGGGGAAACAATGAGCAGTTCTTC.

At least ten counts were recorded for this clonotype. The chain links TRBV7-3 to TRBJ2-3; 7 bases line up with TRBD2. V dropped 2 bases and J dropped 3; count of bases not matched to a gene: 8. The CDR3 spans 16 residues. Germline CDR1 SGHTA, CDR2 FQGTGA. For the CDR3, the DNA is TGTGCCAGCAGCTTACAAGGCGGGAGCGCGACAGATACGCAGTATTTT. Amino acid sequence: CASSLQGGSATDTQYF.

The chain employs TRBV5-1 and TRBJ2-7, with 7 bases matching TRBD1. CDR3 length equals 14 residues. V trimming: 4 bases; J trimming: 5 bases; junction bases outside the gene matches: 9. CDR1 is SGHRS and CDR2 is YFSETQ in the germline V gene. The CDR3 reads CASSVAGTVNEQYF. CDR3 DNA: TGCGCCAGCAGCGTGGCCGGGACAGTCAACGAGCAGTACTTC. Combining the CDR3 with reference TRBV5-1 and TRBJ2-7 gives the whole variable domain KAGVTQTPRYLIKTRGQQVTLSCSPISGHRSVSWYQQTPGQGLQFLFEYFSETQRNKGNFPGRFSGRQFSNSRSEMNVSTLELGDSALYLCASSVAGTVNEQYFGPGTRLTVT.

This clonotype was seen at least ten times. The V gene is TRBV2, the J gene TRBJ2-1; D is unresolved. The V gene's germline CDR1 is SNHLY and CDR2 FYNNEI. This CDR3 is built from 12 residues. The V and J ends lost 2 bases and 6 bases respectively, with 5 bases between them. The CDR3 sequence: CASSERLNEQFF. Written as DNA, the CDR3 is TGTGCCAGCAGTGAACGGCTCAATGAGCAGTTCTTC.

At least ten counts were recorded for this clonotype. This chain uses TRBV5-1 with TRBJ2-1; 9 nucleotides align to TRBD1. The CDR3 loop spans 15 amino acids. From germline, CDR1 is SGHRS and CDR2 YFSETQ. With V trimmed by 4 bases and J by 6 bases, 8 bases remained unmatched. The CDR3 DNA is TGCGCCAGCAGCCCTTCGGGACAGGGAAGCAATGAGCAGTTCTTC. Translated: CASSPSGQGSNEQFF. The entire variable domain, with the rest obtained from reference TRBV5-1 and TRBJ2-1, is as follows: KAGVTQTPRYLIKTRGQQVTLSCSPISGHRSVSWYQQTPGQGLQFLFEYFSETQRNKGNFPGRFSGRQFSNSRSEMNVSTLELGDSALYLCASSPSGQGSNEQFFGPGTRLTVL.

This clonotype appeared a few times. The rearrangement uses TRBV27 and TRBJ2-3, with D perhaps matching TRBD2 (5 bases). With 6 bases removed from V and 1 base from J, the gap between germline ends came to 11 bases. The CDR3 runs 14 residues. Germline V lookup: CDR1 MNHEY, CDR2 SMNVEV (reference sequence). The CDR3 DNA reads as TGTGCCAGCAGAGGGATGGAGGGCACAGATACGCAGTATTTT. Its translation is CASRGMEGTDTQYF.

This chain connects TRBV6-1 to TRBJ1-6; D is perhaps TRBD1 (6 bases). Trimming removed 8 bases from V and 10 bases from J, with 18 bases in between. There are 14 residues in the CDR3. Germline V gene data show CDR1 as MNHNS and CDR2 as SASEGT. For the CDR3, the DNA is TGTGCCAGCCGGAGACAGGTCGGGAACTCACCCCTCCACTTT. Protein sequence: CASRRQVGNSPLHF.

This clonotype was seen only a few times. The chain joins TRBV6-2 or TRBV6-3 to TRBJ2-2; 8 positions match TRBD2. CDR1 and CDR2 from the germline V gene are MNHEY and SVGEGT. V shed 2 bases, J shed 2 bases, and the junction held 10 bases outside the gene matches. The CDR3 covers 18 residues. DNA of the CDR3: TGTGCCAGCAGTTACCGTGGTAGCGGGACGCACAACACCGGGGAGCTGTTTTTT. This translates into CASSYRGSGTHNTGELFF.

J is TRBJ2-5 and V is TRBV10-3; 11 nucleotides agree with TRBD2. Per germline, CDR1 ENHRY and CDR2 SYGVKD. V lost 0 bases, J lost 5 bases, and 8 bases stayed unmatched. The CDR3 loop spans 17 amino acids. The CDR3 sequence is CAISESGSGRADETQYF. In DNA, the CDR3 is TGTGCCATCAGTGAGTCAGGTAGCGGGAGGGCCGATGAGACCCAGTACTTC.

This clonotype was seen only a few times. The genes are TRBV5-1 and TRBJ2-7; TRBD1 matches 10 bases. This CDR3 spans 16 amino acids. CDR1 is SGHRS, CDR2 YFSETQ, per germline. J lost 5 bases, V lost 6 bases, and 14 bases had no gene match. The CDR3 region is CASTYLPGQGIHEQYF. CDR3 in DNA: TGCGCCAGCACATACCTACCGGGACAGGGGATCCACGAGCAGTACTTC.

This chain uses TRBV7-2 with TRBJ2-1; 11 bases are a match to TRBD2. The CDR3 contains 17 residues. Germline lookup yields CDR1 SGHTA and CDR2 FQGNSA. Germline trimming cut 1 base from V and 4 bases from J; bases unmatched to any gene: 6. The CDR3 DNA is TGTGCCAGCAGCTTAGTCGGGCTAGCGGGGGGATACAATGAGCAGTTCTTC. It is translated as CASSLVGLAGGYNEQFF.

The genes are TRBV12-3 or TRBV12-4 and TRBJ2-1, with 10 bases lining up with TRBD2. V was clipped by 7 bases and J by 8 bases; unmatched bases: 8. The CDR3 extends over 14 amino acids. The CDR3 is CASNPGLAIDEQFF. DNA of the CDR3: TGTGCCAGCAATCCGGGACTAGCGATCGATGAGCAGTTCTTC.

This clonotype was detected a few times. V gene TRBV5-1 combines with J gene TRBJ2-1; TRBD2 might be the D (5 bases). Germline CDR1 and CDR2: SGHRS and YFSETQ. V was shortened by 4 bases and J by 10 bases, with 12 bases between the two germline ends. The CDR3 has 12 amino acids. The CDR3 sequence is CASSPRGLEQFF. In DNA form, the CDR3 reads TGCGCCAGCAGCCCGAGAGGGTTGGAGCAGTTCTTC.

This chain uses TRBV5-1 with TRBJ1-6, with 7 bases aligning to TRBD1. The J segment lost 3 bases and the V segment lost 7 bases, leaving 10 bases of the junction unmatched. Germline CDR1 and CDR2: SGHRS and YFSETQ. The CDR3 runs 16 residues. The CDR3: CASASGTANYNSPLHF. CDR3 DNA sequence: TGCGCCAGCGCATCCGGGACAGCGAACTATAATTCACCCCTCCACTTT. Full variable domain (rest looked up from reference TRBV5-1 and TRBJ1-6): KAGVTQTPRYLIKTRGQQVTLSCSPISGHRSVSWYQQTPGQGLQFLFEYFSETQRNKGNFPGRFSGRQFSNSRSEMNVSTLELGDSALYLCASASGTANYNSPLHFGNGTRLTVT.

This clonotype was observed a handful of times. The rearrangement links TRBV20-1 to TRBJ2-1; D may match TRBD1 or TRBD2 (7 bases each). Germline V gives CDR1 DFQATT, CDR2 SNEGSKA (reference sequence). This CDR3 region has 13 residues. V was cut by 3 bases and J by 6 bases, with 12 bases left in between. CDR3 sequence reads: CSASQGGGNEQFF. The CDR3 coding sequence is TGCAGTGCTAGCCAGGGGGGGGGCAATGAGCAGTTCTTC.

This clonotype was counted ten times or more. The CDR3 DNA reads TGTGCCAGCAGTTACAGGAGGGGGCTTGATACTGAAGCTTTCTTT. Encoded protein: CASSYRRGLDTEAFF. The chain couples TRBV6-5 to TRBJ1-1; 7 positions match TRBD1. The CDR3 loop spans 15 amino acids. Looked up from germline, CDR1 is MNHEY and CDR2 is SVGAGI. The junction had 8 bases not matched to a gene; V was cut back by 2 bases and J by 5 bases.

The chain couples TRBV19 to TRBJ2-5; the D is unclear. The CDR3 length is 13 residues. CDR1 is LNHDA, CDR2 SQIVND, per germline (reference sequence). Trimming cost V 3 bases and J 0 bases, with 5 bases left between them. Written as DNA, the CDR3 is TGTGCCAGTAGTATTATACACCAAGAGACCCAGTACTTC. The encoded protein is CASSIIHQETQYF. The full variable domain, its missing parts supplied by reference TRBV19 and TRBJ2-5, is DGGITQSPKYLFRKEGQNVTLSCEQNLNHDAMYWYRQDPGQGLRLIYYSQIVNDFQKGDIAEGYSVSREKKESFPLTVTSAQKNPTAFYLCASSIIHQETQYFGPGTRLLVL.

The chain recombines TRBV6-2 or TRBV6-3 with TRBJ2-7; D gene unclear. The CDR3 covers 12 residues. CDR1 is MNHEY and CDR2 is SVGEGT in the germline V gene. The CDR3 region is CANPRNHYEQYF. CDR3 in DNA: TGTGCTAACCCTAGGAACCACTACGAGCAGTACTTC.

The rearrangement uses TRBV6-1 and TRBJ1-6, with D uncertain. The CDR3 has 15 amino acids. V gave up 2 bases and J gave up 2 bases, with 7 bases separating them. Germline CDR1 MNHNS, CDR2 SASEGT. CDR3 loop: CASSESAAYNSPLHF. In DNA, the CDR3 is TGTGCCAGCAGTGAATCGGCTGCCTATAATTCACCCCTCCACTTT.

CDR3 sequence reads: CASSLASEGRYGYTF. The CDR3, as DNA: TGTGCCAGCAGCTTGGCCTCGGAAGGTCGCTATGGCTACACCTTC. The chain links TRBV5-5 to TRBJ1-2; no firm D call. The CDR3 is 15 amino acids. Trimming removed 0 bases at V and 4 bases at J, with 13 bases between. Germline V gene data show CDR1 as SGHKS and CDR2 as YYEKEE (reference sequence). Supplemented by reference TRBV5-5 and TRBJ1-2, the full variable domain reads DAGVTQSPTHLIKTRGQQVTLRCSPISGHKSVSWYQQVLGQGPQFIFQYYEKEERGRGNFPDRFSARQFPNYSSELNVNALLLGDSALYLCASSLASEGRYGYTFGSGTRLTVV.

A single count supports this clonotype. The chain is built from TRBV4-1 and TRBJ2-7; tentative D call: TRBD1 (5 bases). The CDR3 has 16 amino acids. Germline V gene sequence: CDR1 MGHRA, CDR2 YSYEKL. With 0 bases removed from V and 6 bases from J, the gap between germline ends came to 18 bases. CDR3 DNA sequence: TGCGCCAGCAGCCAAGAACGACGGCCCCTCCAGGGCGAGCAGTACTTC. Residues: CASSQERRPLQGEQYF.

In its sample, this clonotype was seen a few times. For the CDR3, the DNA is TGTGCCAGTAGTATTAACGCGCTAGCGGCGTACGAGCAGTACTTC. Its protein is CASSINALAAYEQYF. This rearrangement joins TRBV19 to TRBJ2-7; 7 bases agree with TRBD2. The length of the CDR3 is 15 residues. Germline V lookup: CDR1 LNHDA, CDR2 SQIVND (reference sequence). The V segment lost 3 bases and the J segment 4 bases; nucleotides outside the gene matches: 9. Complete variable domain (other parts from reference TRBV19 and TRBJ2-7): DGGITQSPKYLFRKEGQNVTLSCEQNLNHDAMYWYRQDPGQGLRLIYYSQIVNDFQKGDIAEGYSVSREKKESFPLTVTSAQKNPTAFYLCASSINALAAYEQYFGPGTRLTVT.

Concerning this clonotype itself: One junction end disagrees with the germline gene, perhaps due to a read error. The chain carries TRBV7-7 and TRBJ1-5; D not resolved. The germline V gene encodes CDR1 SSHAT and CDR2 FNYEAQ (reference sequence). This CDR3 is built from 17 residues. CDR3 nucleotide sequence: TGTGCTAGCAGCTTAATCTGGTTTCCTAGTGGCAATCAGCCCCAGCATTTT. This gives the protein CASSLIWFPSGNQPQHF.

The gene calls are TRBV20-1 and TRBJ1-3; 7 bases map to TRBD1. This CDR3 has 15 residues. Unmatched junction bases numbered 6, after V lost 0 bases and J lost 4 bases. The germline CDR1 and CDR2 sequences are DFQATT and SNEGSKA (reference sequence). The CDR3 is CSAREVRGAGNTIYF. DNA of the CDR3: TGCAGTGCTAGAGAAGTCAGGGGGGCCGGAAACACCATATATTTT.

This clonotype was seen more than once but under ten times. The J gene is TRBJ2-1, the V gene TRBV7-9, with 14 bases fitting TRBD2. The CDR3 has 17 amino acids. CDR1 is SEHNR and CDR2 is FQNEAQ in the germline V gene (reference sequence). Trimming at V came to 5 bases and at J to 4 bases, leaving 7 bases not matched to a gene. This CDR3 is CASSPTGLAGVYNEQFF. Here the CDR3 DNA reads TGTGCCAGCAGCCCCACGGGACTAGCGGGAGTTTACAATGAGCAGTTCTTC. Drawing the rest from reference TRBV7-9 and TRBJ2-1, the complete variable domain is DTGVSQNPRHKITKRGQNVTFRCDPISEHNRLYWYRQTLGQGPEFLTYFQNEAQLEKSRLLSDRFSAERPKGSFSTLEIQRTEQGDSAMYLCASSPTGLAGVYNEQFFGPGTRLTVL.

The gene calls are TRBV5-1 and TRBJ2-1; TRBD2 matches at 9 bases. Germline loops: CDR1 SGHRS, CDR2 YFSETQ. The ends lost 0 bases at V and 3 bases at J; junction bases unmatched: 10. The CDR3 is 18 residues long. CDR3 nucleotide sequence: TGCGCCAGCAGCTTGGGATTAGGTAGCGGGAGACTCTACAATGAGCAGTTCTTC. As protein: CASSLGLGSGRLYNEQFF.

This clonotype was seen once. V usage is TRBV3-1 and J usage is TRBJ2-3; no clear D. V dropped 0 bases and J dropped 0 bases, with 10 bases sitting between them. CDR3 length: 16 residues. Germline values: CDR1 LGHDT, CDR2 YNNKEL (reference sequence). The DNA of the CDR3 is TGTGCCAGCAGCCAAGATATGGCAGGTAGCACAGATACGCAGTATTTT. Amino acids: CASSQDMAGSTDTQYF.

The chain recombines TRBV6-5 with TRBJ1-6; the D is unclear. Trimming shortened V by 0 bases and J by 4 bases, and 10 bases separated the two germline ends. The CDR3 totals 16 residues. Per germline, CDR1 MNHEY and CDR2 SVGAGI. The CDR3 protein is CASSYSKQTYNSPLHF. Here the CDR3 DNA reads TGTGCCAGCAGTTACTCGAAGCAGACATATAATTCACCCCTCCACTTT.

The V and J genes are TRBV5-1 and TRBJ2-1, with 13 bases matching TRBD2. The V gene end was trimmed by 0 bases and the J gene end by 7 bases; junction bases not matched to a gene: 7. CDR3 length equals 17 residues. Germline CDR1 and CDR2: SGHRS and YFSETQ. For the CDR3, the DNA is TGCGCCAGCAGCTTGGCTCTACTAGCGGGAGGGGAGAATGAGCAGTTCTTC. It codes for CASSLALLAGGENEQFF.

This clonotype was counted many times. This rearrangement joins TRBV5-1 to TRBJ2-1, with 12 bases fitting TRBD2. CDR3 length: 14 amino acids. The V gene end was trimmed by 8 bases and the J gene end by 4 bases; junction bases not matched to a gene: 4. The germline V gene encodes CDR1 SGHRS and CDR2 YFSETQ. CDR3 region: CASRTSGVYNEQFF. The CDR3 region has the DNA TGCGCCAGTCGGACTAGCGGGGTATACAATGAGCAGTTCTTC.

This clonotype came up a few times. The chain carries TRBV20-1 and TRBJ2-1; 9 nucleotides line up with TRBD1. The CDR3 is made up of 13 amino acids. CDR1 DFQATT and CDR2 SNEGSKA come from the germline V gene (reference sequence). The ends lost 3 bases at V and 7 bases at J; junction bases unmatched: 4. Written as DNA, the CDR3 is TGCAGTGCTAGGGGGACAGGGTATAATGAGCAGTTCTTC. Protein sequence: CSARGTGYNEQFF.